The clone carrying this TCR beta chain showed up just a few times. What it binds is not known. This sample was taken from a study of response to subunit inactivated influenza vaccine. General study points: The authors suggested that every seasonal influenza vaccination recruits few new T cells.

In TCRdb, the RT-PCR reads were re-called with MiXCR into one record per CDR3 protein. The repertoire holds roughly 460,000 distinct CDR3 sequences, with 11% as singletons. Germline V gives CDR1 SSHAT, CDR2 FNYEAQ (reference sequence). V shed 5 bases and J shed 5 bases, with 16 bases lying between them. The CDR3 has 15 residues. The source material was PBMCs from blood, sampled 40 to 50 days after vaccination. The source of this sequence is a man between 45 and 60 years old who received an inactivated influenza vaccine. The chain carries TRBV7-7 and TRBJ2-1; tentative D call: TRBD2 (6 bases). The CDR3: CASSPEGRGNNEQFF. As DNA, the CDR3 is TGTGCCAGCAGCCCGGAGGGCCGAGGCAACAATGAGCAGTTCTTC.